A single sample is the source of the 25 T cell receptor beta chains below, sequenced in a study of T cell changes during pregnancy in multiple sclerosis. Profiling relied on immunoSEQ multiplex PCR, and the TCRdb table lists in-frame clones only, not all of them. The data contain around 70,000 clones, 92% of them seen just once; the ten biggest clones take up more than 1.1%. The sequenced sample was peripheral blood, obtained after pregnancy. Source of these receptors: a female donor with multiple sclerosis, enrolled in a pregnancy study.

CDR3 sequence (DNA): TGTGCCAGCAGCCTACAGGGGGCCGCGGGAAACACCATATATTTT. The encoded protein is CASSLQGAAGNTIYF. The gene calls are TRBV7-2 and TRBJ1-3, with 9 bases lining up with TRBD1. Trimming took 5 bases from V and 4 from J; bases not matched to a gene: 6. The germline gives CDR1 SGHTA, CDR2 FQGNSA. The CDR3 contains 15 residues.

This clone has a single count. The chain links TRBV19 to TRBJ2-3, with D maybe TRBD2 (6 bases). Germline-derived CDR1 and CDR2 are LNHDA and SQIVND (reference sequence). This CDR3 is 15 amino acids long. The V gene lost 2 bases and the J gene lost 4 bases, with 13 bases spanning the gap. CDR3: CASSIRAGSPDTQYF. In nucleotides, the CDR3 is TGTGCCAGTAGTATACGGGCGGGGAGCCCAGATACGCAGTATTTT.

This clone has only a few counts. The chain uses TRBV7-2 and TRBJ1-5; D unresolved. The CDR3 is made up of 14 amino acids. Germline CDR1 is SGHTA and CDR2 is FQGNSA. The V and J ends lost 5 bases and 0 bases respectively, with 8 bases between them. DNA for the CDR3: TGTGCCAGCAGCCCTAGATATAGCAATCAGCCCCAGCATTTT. It specifies CASSPRYSNQPQHF.

The chain joins TRBV4-3 to TRBJ1-2; 10 positions match TRBD1. From germline, CDR1 is LGHNA and CDR2 YSLEER. The ends lost 5 bases at V and 5 bases at J; junction bases unmatched: 8. The length of the CDR3 is 15 residues. The CDR3 nucleotides are TGCGCCAGCAGCTCTCCCGGGACAGGGGCTTATGGCTACACCTTC. This codes for CASSSPGTGAYGYTF.

V gene TRBV5-1 combines with J gene TRBJ2-5; 9 nucleotides line up with TRBD1. CDR3 length: 16 residues. Trimming removed 4 bases from V and 5 bases from J; junction bases left unmatched: 12. The germline V gene encodes CDR1 SGHRS and CDR2 YFSETQ. The CDR3 nucleotides are TGCGCCAGCAGCAGGACACAGGGGGCGCAGGGGGAGACCCAGTACTTC. This sequence encodes CASSRTQGAQGETQYF.

The chain recombines TRBV7-9 with TRBJ1-1; 8 nucleotides agree with TRBD1. From germline, CDR1 is SEHNR and CDR2 FQNEAQ (reference sequence). The length of the CDR3 is 14 residues. J gave up 1 base and V 8 bases, and 6 bases lay outside the gene matches. The CDR3 nucleotides are TGTGCCAGCTCGCGGGACAGGAGGAACACTGAAGCTTTCTTT. Residues: CASSRDRRNTEAFF.

The gene calls are TRBV6-5 and TRBJ2-2; D unresolved. This CDR3 contains 14 residues. Germline V CDR1 and CDR2: MNHEY, SVGAGI. V lost 8 bases, J lost 3 bases, and 13 bases lay in between. The CDR3 sequence: CASSDGRDTGELFF. In DNA form, the CDR3 reads TGTGCCAGCTCTGACGGTCGGGACACCGGGGAGCTGTTTTTT.

This sequence joins TRBV29-1 and TRBJ2-1; no firm D call. The V end was cut by 6 bases, the J end by 5 bases, with 20 bases between. Germline V lookup: CDR1 SQVTM, CDR2 ANQGSEA. This CDR3 region has 15 residues. CDR3: CSVVVASSGNNEQFF. In nucleotides, the CDR3 is TGCAGCGTCGTCGTGGCCAGCTCGGGTAACAATGAGCAGTTCTTC.

The J gene is TRBJ2-7, the V gene TRBV27, with TRBD2 matching 12 bases. Germline V lookup: CDR1 MNHEY, CDR2 SMNVEV (reference sequence). Trimming at V came to 6 bases and at J to 6 bases, leaving 9 bases not matched to a gene. The CDR3 runs to 15 residues. Here the CDR3 DNA reads TGTGCCAGCAGCTCTGGACTAGCGGGATTAGTCGAGCAGTACTTC. It encodes CASSSGLAGLVEQYF.

This clone was seen more than once but under ten times. The chain is built from TRBV5-4 and TRBJ2-7; TRBD2 matches at 10 bases. Germline V gene sequence: CDR1 SGHNT, CDR2 YYREEE (reference sequence). J was trimmed by 6 bases and V by 2 bases; bases with no gene match: 8. The CDR3 is made up of 15 amino acids. The CDR3 region is CASSFRAGGRVEQYF. The CDR3, as DNA: TGTGCCAGCAGCTTCAGAGCGGGAGGGCGAGTCGAGCAGTACTTC.

This rearrangement joins TRBV23-1 to TRBJ2-1; 7 nucleotides match TRBD2. TRBV23-1 is reported as an ORF; its role is uncertain. The CDR3 loop spans 15 amino acids. The trim removed 6 bases at V and 0 bases at J, leaving 5 bases unmatched. The CDR3 DNA is TGCGCCAGCAGCCGGGACTACAACTCCTACAATGAGCAGTTCTTC. It is translated as CASSRDYNSYNEQFF.

The chain joins TRBV4-2 to TRBJ2-3; the match to TRBD2 covers 11 bases. The germline V gene encodes CDR1 LGHNA and CDR2 YNFKEQ. Trimming cost V 2 bases and J 1 base; bases outside gene matches: 8. The CDR3 is 18 residues long. The CDR3 DNA follows: TGTGCCAGCAGCCAAAGAAGGACTAGCGGGCCTCGCACAGATACGCAGTATTTT. It is translated as CASSQRRTSGPRTDTQYF.

The gene calls are TRBV6-5 and TRBJ2-7, with D perhaps matching TRBD1 (6 bases). Trimming removed 0 bases from V and 2 bases from J, with 8 bases in between. Germline loops: CDR1 MNHEY, CDR2 SVGAGI. The CDR3 has 14 amino acids. This CDR3 is CASSYSAGAYEQYF. The CDR3 bases are TGTGCCAGCAGTTACTCGGCAGGGGCCTACGAGCAGTACTTC.

V is TRBV28 and J is TRBJ1-2; no clear D. V lost 5 bases and J 1 base, leaving 14 bases between the germline ends. The CDR3 is 15 residues long. CDR1 is MDHEN and CDR2 is SYDVKM in the germline V gene. The CDR3 sequence is CASSLSNQFNYGYTF. As DNA, the CDR3 is TGTGCCAGCAGTCTATCCAACCAGTTTAACTATGGCTACACCTTC.

The chain is built from TRBV7-8 and TRBJ2-2; TRBD2 is a possible D gene (6 bases). Trimming pared 11 bases from V and 1 base from J, leaving 14 bases between. From germline, CDR1 is SGHVS and CDR2 FQNEAQ. The CDR3 runs to 14 residues. CDR3 loop: CASAAGMNTGELFF. The CDR3 DNA follows: TGTGCCTCCGCCGCGGGGATGAACACCGGGGAGCTGTTTTTT. The full variable domain, with the rest looked up from reference TRBV7-8 and TRBJ2-2, is GAGVSQSPRYKVAKRGQDVALRCDPISGHVSLFWYQQALGQGPEFLTYFQNEAQLDKSGLPSDRFFAERPEGSVSTLKIQRTQQEDSAVYLCASAAGMNTGELFFGEGSRLTVL.

The genes are TRBV30 and TRBJ1-6, with D perhaps TRBD1 (5 bases). Trimming pared 3 bases from V and 9 bases from J, leaving 12 bases between. Germline V gene sequence: CDR1 GTSNPN, CDR2 SVGIG (reference sequence). The length of the CDR3 is 13 residues. The CDR3 sequence is CAWRPGVGSPLHF. CDR3 bases: TGTGCCTGGAGGCCGGGGGTAGGTTCACCCCTCCACTTT.

The chain carries TRBV4-2 and TRBJ2-2, with TRBD2 matching over 12 bases. This CDR3 region has 21 residues. The V gene end was trimmed by 0 bases and the J gene end by 7 bases; junction bases not matched to a gene: 18. Per germline, CDR1 LGHNA and CDR2 YNFKEQ. The CDR3 sequence is CASSQDPVSTSGSSGRGELFF. The CDR3 region has the DNA TGTGCCAGCAGCCAAGATCCTGTTTCGACTAGCGGGAGTAGTGGTCGCGGGGAGCTGTTTTTT.

The chain couples TRBV4-2 to TRBJ2-1; D remains unclear. CDR3 size: 19 residues. Germline CDR1 and CDR2: LGHNA and YNFKEQ. The V and J ends lost 0 bases and 5 bases respectively, with 23 bases between them. This chain's CDR3 is CASSQDRGETPNTHNEQFF. The CDR3 DNA sequence: TGTGCCAGCAGCCAAGATAGAGGAGAAACCCCAAATACCCACAATGAGCAGTTCTTC.

The V call is TRBV6-6, the J call TRBJ2-5, with TRBD1 matching over 9 bases. V was clipped by 6 bases and J by 4 bases; unmatched bases: 6. The germline gives CDR1 MNHNY, CDR2 SVGAGI (reference sequence). The CDR3 sequence is 14 residues long. CDR3: CASSRTGAGETQYF. DNA for the CDR3: TGTGCCAGCAGCCGGACAGGGGCGGGAGAGACCCAGTACTTC.

The chain uses TRBV19 and TRBJ1-5; the match to TRBD1 covers 7 bases. The CDR3 length is 15 residues. The J segment lost 3 bases and the V segment lost 9 bases, leaving 11 bases of the junction unmatched. CDR1 LNHDA and CDR2 SQIVND come from the germline V gene (reference sequence). In DNA, the CDR3 is TGTGCCAGCATAGCTACGGGACAGAACAATCAGCCCCAGCATTTT. Translated: CASIATGQNNQPQHF.

This clone was picked up one time. The chain employs TRBV6-4 and TRBJ2-3, with D possibly TRBD2 on 7 matching bases. Trimming removed 2 bases from V and 0 bases from J, with 12 bases in between. This CDR3 region has 16 residues. CDR1 is MRHNA and CDR2 is SNTAGT in the germline V gene. CDR3 residues: CASSDKAGASTDTQYF. The CDR3 DNA sequence: TGTGCCAGCAGTGACAAGGCGGGGGCTAGCACAGATACGCAGTATTTT.

This chain uses TRBV7-9 with TRBJ1-1, with D tentatively TRBD1 (5 bases). CDR3 length: 13 residues. Per the germline V gene, CDR1 is SEHNR and CDR2 is FQNEAQ (reference sequence). V lost 2 bases, J lost 7 bases, and 11 bases lay in between. This CDR3 reads CASSLQQEIEAFF. The CDR3 DNA follows: TGTGCCAGCAGCTTACAACAGGAGATTGAAGCTTTCTTT.

The rearrangement joins TRBV12-5 to TRBJ2-2, with 7 bases aligning to TRBD2. This CDR3 is built from 16 residues. The V segment lost 5 bases and the J segment 1 base; nucleotides outside the gene matches: 7. Per the germline V gene, CDR1 is LGHNT and CDR2 is FRNRAP. CDR3 DNA sequence: TGTGCTAGTGGTCCGCGGGAGACGGTGAACACCGGGGAGCTGTTTTTT. Translating it yields CASGPRETVNTGELFF.

V and J are TRBV29-1 and TRBJ2-7; a weak D match, TRBD2 (6 bases). The V end lost 3 bases, the J end lost 7 bases, and 19 bases lay between the germline ends. Germline assignment: CDR1 SQVTM and CDR2 ANQGSEA. The CDR3 totals 14 residues. This CDR3 reads CSVEGPPLAGEQYF. The CDR3 DNA reads as TGCAGCGTTGAGGGGCCTCCCCTGGCGGGAGAGCAGTACTTC.

The rearrangement uses TRBV5-1 and TRBJ2-5; D unclear. V was clipped by 0 bases and J by 0 bases, with 9 bases between them. The V gene's germline CDR1 is SGHRS and CDR2 YFSETQ. The CDR3 runs to 15 residues. This CDR3 reads CASSLVVQYQETQYF. The CDR3 nucleotides are TGCGCCAGCAGCTTGGTGGTGCAGTACCAAGAGACCCAGTACTTC. Filled out from reference TRBV5-1 and TRBJ2-5, the complete variable domain reads KAGVTQTPRYLIKTRGQQVTLSCSPISGHRSVSWYQQTPGQGLQFLFEYFSETQRNKGNFPGRFSGRQFSNSRSEMNVSTLELGDSALYLCASSLVVQYQETQYFGPGTRLLVL.